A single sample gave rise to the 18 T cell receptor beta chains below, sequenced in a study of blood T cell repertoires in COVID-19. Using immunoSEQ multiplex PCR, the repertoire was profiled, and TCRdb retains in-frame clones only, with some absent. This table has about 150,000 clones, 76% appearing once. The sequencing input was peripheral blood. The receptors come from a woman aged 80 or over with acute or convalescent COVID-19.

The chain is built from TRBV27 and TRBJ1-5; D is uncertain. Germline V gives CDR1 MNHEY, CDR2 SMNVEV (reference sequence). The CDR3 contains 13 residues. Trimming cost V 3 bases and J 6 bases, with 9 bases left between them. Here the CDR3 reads CASSLAASQPQHF. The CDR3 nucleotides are TGTGCCAGCAGTTTGGCAGCGAGTCAGCCCCAGCATTTT.

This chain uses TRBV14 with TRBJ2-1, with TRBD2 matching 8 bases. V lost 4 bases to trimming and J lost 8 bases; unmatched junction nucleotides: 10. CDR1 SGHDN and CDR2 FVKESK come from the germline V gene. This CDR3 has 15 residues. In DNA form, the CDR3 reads TGTGCCAGCAGCCGGTGGACTAGCAGAAGTGATGAGCAGTTCTTC. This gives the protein CASSRWTSRSDEQFF.

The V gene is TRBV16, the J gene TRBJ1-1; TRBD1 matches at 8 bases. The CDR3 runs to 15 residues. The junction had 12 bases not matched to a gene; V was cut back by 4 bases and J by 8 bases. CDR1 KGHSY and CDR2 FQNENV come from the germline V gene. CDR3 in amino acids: CASSREDRAKLEAFF. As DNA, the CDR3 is TGTGCCAGCAGCCGAGAGGACAGGGCCAAATTGGAAGCTTTCTTT.

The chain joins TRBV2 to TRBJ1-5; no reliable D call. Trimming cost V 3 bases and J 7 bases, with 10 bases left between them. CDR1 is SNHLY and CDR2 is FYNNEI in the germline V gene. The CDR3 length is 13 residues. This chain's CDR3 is CASSEPAWQPQHF. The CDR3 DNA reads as TGTGCCAGCAGTGAGCCCGCGTGGCAGCCCCAGCATTTT.

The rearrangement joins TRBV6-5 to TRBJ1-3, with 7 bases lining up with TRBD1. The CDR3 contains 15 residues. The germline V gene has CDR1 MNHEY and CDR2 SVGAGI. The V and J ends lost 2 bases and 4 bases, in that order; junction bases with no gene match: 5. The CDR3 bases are TGTGCCAGCAGTTACGGCAGGGGGTCCGGAAACACCATATATTTT. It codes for CASSYGRGSGNTIYF.

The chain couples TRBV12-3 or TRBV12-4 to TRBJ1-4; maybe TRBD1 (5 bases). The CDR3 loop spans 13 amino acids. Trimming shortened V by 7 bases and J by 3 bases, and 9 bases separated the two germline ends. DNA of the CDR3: TGTGCCAGCATGGGCAGGGCTAATGAAAAACTGTTTTTT. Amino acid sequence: CASMGRANEKLFF.

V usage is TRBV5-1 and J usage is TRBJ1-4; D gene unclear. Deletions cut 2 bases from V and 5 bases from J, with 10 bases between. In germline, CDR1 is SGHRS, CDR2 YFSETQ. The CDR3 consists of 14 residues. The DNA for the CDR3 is TGCGCCAGCAGCTTAGGCGGGTTGAATGAAAAACTGTTTTTT. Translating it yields CASSLGGLNEKLFF. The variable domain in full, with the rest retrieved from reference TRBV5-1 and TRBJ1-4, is KAGVTQTPRYLIKTRGQQVTLSCSPISGHRSVSWYQQTPGQGLQFLFEYFSETQRNKGNFPGRFSGRQFSNSRSEMNVSTLELGDSALYLCASSLGGLNEKLFFGSGTQLSVL.

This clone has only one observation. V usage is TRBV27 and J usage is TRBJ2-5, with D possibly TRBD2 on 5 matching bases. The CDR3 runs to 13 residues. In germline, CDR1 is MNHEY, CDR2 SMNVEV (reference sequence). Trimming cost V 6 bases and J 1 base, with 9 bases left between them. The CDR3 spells CASRQGSQETQYF. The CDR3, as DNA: TGTGCCAGCAGACAAGGGAGCCAAGAGACCCAGTACTTC.

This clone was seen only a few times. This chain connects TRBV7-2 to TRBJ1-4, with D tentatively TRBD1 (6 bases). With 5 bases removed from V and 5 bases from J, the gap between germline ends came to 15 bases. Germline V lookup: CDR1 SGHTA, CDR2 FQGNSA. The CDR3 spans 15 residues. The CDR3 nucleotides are TGTGCCAGCAGCCGCTCTCGGACAGAGAATGAAAAACTGTTTTTT. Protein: CASSRSRTENEKLFF.

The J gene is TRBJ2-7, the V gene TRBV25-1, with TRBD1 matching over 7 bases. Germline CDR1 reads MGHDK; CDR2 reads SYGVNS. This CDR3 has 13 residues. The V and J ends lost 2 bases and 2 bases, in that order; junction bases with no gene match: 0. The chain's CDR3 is CASSEQGAYEQYF. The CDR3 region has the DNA TGTGCCAGCAGTGAACAGGGGGCCTACGAGCAGTACTTC.

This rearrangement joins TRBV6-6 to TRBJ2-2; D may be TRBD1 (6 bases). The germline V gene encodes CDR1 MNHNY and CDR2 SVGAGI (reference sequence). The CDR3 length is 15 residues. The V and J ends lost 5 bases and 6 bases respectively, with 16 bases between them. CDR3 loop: CASSRQRTGSGELFF. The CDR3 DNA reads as TGTGCCAGCAGTCGACAACGTACAGGGTCCGGGGAGCTGTTTTTT.

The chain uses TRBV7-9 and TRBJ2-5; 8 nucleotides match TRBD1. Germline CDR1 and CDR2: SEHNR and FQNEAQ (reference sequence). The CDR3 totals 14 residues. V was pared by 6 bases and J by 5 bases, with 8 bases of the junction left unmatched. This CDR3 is CASRSQGAGETQYF. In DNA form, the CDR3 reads TGTGCCAGCAGAAGCCAGGGGGCAGGGGAGACCCAGTACTTC.

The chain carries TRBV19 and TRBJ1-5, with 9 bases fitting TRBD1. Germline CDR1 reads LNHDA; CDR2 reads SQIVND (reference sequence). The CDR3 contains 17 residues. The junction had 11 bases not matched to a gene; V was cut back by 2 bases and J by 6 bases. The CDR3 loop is CASSILGTGSRIQPQHF. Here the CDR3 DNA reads TGTGCCAGTAGTATACTAGGGACAGGGTCCCGGATTCAGCCCCAGCATTTT.

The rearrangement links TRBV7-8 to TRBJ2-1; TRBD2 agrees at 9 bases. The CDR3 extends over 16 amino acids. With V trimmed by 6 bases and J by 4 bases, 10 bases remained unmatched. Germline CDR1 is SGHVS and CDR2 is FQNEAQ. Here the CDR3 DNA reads TGTGCCAGCAGGCTCTTTGGCGGGGGGGTGTACAATGAGCAGTTCTTC. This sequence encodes CASRLFGGGVYNEQFF.

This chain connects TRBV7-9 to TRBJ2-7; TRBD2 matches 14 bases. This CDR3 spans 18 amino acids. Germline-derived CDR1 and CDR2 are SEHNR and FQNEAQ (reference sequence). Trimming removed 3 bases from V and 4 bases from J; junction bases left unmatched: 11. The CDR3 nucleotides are TGTGCCAGCAGCTTTCTTGGACTAGCGGGAGGCCGTATATACGAGCAGTACTTC. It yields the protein CASSFLGLAGGRIYEQYF.

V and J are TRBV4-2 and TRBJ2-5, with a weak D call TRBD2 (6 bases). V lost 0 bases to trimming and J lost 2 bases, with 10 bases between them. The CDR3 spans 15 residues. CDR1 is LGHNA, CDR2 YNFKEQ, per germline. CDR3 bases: TGTGCCAGCAGCCAAGATGCTAGCGTACAAGAGACCCAGTACTTC. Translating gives CASSQDASVQETQYF.

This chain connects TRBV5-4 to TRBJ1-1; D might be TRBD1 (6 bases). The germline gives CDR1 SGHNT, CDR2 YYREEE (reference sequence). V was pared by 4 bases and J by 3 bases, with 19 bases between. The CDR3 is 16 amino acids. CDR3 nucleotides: TGTGCCAGCAGCCAATCCAGGGGTCTGGGGGACACTGAAGCTTTCTTT. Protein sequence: CASSQSRGLGDTEAFF. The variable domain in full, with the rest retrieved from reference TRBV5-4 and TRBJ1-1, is ETGVTQSPTHLIKTRGQQVTLRCSSQSGHNTVSWYQQALGQGPQFIFQYYREEENGRGNFPPRFSGLQFPNYSSELNVNALELDDSALYLCASSQSRGLGDTEAFFGQGTRLTVV.

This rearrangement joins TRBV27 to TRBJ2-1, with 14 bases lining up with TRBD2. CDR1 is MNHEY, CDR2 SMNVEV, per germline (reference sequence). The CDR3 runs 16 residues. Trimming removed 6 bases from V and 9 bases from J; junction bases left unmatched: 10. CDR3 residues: CASSRWTSGGIGEQFF. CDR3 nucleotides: TGTGCCAGCAGCAGATGGACTAGCGGGGGGATTGGTGAGCAGTTCTTC.